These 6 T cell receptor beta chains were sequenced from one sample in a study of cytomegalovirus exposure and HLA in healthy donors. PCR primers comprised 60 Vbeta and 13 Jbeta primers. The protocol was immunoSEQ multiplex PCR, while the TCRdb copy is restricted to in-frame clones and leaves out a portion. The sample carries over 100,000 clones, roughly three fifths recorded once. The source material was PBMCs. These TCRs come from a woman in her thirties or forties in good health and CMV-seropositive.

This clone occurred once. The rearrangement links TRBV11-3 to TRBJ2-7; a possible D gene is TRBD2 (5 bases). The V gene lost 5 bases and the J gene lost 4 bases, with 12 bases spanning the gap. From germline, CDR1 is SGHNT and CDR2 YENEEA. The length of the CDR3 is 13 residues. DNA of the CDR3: TGTGCCAGCAGCCCCGACGGGGATTACGAGCAGTACTTC. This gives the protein CASSPDGDYEQYF.

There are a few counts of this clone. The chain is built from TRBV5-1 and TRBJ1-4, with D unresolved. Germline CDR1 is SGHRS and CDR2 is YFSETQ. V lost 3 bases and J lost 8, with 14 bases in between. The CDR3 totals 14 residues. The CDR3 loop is CASSSGLGNEKLFF. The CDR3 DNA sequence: TGCGCCAGCAGCTCAGGACTGGGGAACGAAAAACTGTTTTTT. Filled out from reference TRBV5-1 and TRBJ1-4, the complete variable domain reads KAGVTQTPRYLIKTRGQQVTLSCSPISGHRSVSWYQQTPGQGLQFLFEYFSETQRNKGNFPGRFSGRQFSNSRSEMNVSTLELGDSALYLCASSSGLGNEKLFFGSGTQLSVL.

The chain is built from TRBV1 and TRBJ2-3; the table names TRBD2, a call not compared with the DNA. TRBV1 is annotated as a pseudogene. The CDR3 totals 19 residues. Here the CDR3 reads CTSSQDRAGGPISTDTQYF. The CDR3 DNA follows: TGCACCAGCAGCCAAGATCGGGCGGGAGGGCCTATCAGCACAGATACGCAGTATTTT.

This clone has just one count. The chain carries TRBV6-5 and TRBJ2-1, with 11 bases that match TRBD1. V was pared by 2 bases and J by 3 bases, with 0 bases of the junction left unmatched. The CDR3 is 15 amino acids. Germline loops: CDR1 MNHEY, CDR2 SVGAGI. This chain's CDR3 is CASSYGTGGYNEQFF. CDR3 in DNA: TGTGCCAGCAGTTACGGGACAGGGGGCTACAATGAGCAGTTCTTC.

As DNA, the CDR3 is TGTGCCAGCAGCTCCCCCGGGACAGGCCATTACAATGAGCAGTTCTTC. Translated, it gives CASSSPGTGHYNEQFF. This sequence joins TRBV7-6 and TRBJ2-1, with TRBD1 identical over 8 bases. V trimming: 4 bases; J trimming: 4 bases; junction bases outside the gene matches: 9. The germline V gene encodes CDR1 SGHVS and CDR2 FNYEAQ. CDR3 length equals 16 residues.

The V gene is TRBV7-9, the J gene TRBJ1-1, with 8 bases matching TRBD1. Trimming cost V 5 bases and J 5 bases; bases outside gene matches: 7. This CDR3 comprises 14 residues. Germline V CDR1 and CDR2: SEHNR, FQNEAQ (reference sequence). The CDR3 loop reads CASSNQGAPTEAFF. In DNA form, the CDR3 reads TGTGCCAGCAGCAACCAGGGGGCGCCGACTGAAGCTTTCTTT. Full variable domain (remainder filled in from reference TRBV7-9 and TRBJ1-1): DTGVSQNPRHKITKRGQNVTFRCDPISEHNRLYWYRQTLGQGPEFLTYFQNEAQLEKSRLLSDRFSAERPKGSFSTLEIQRTEQGDSAMYLCASSNQGAPTEAFFGQGTRLTVV.